Listed here is a single T cell receptor (beta chain). Sequencing of TCR beta was undertaken in CD8+ and CD4+ T cells derived from blood. The sample belongs to a study of CD8 T cells in Susac syndrome. Random hexamers primed reverse transcription of about 0.45 to 1 ug RNA. TCRdb processed the immunoSEQ multiplex PCR reads anew with MiXCR; each CDR3 protein has one entry. The sample gives about 76,000 distinct CDR3 sequences, roughly 90% of which show up once; under 0.65% is in the top ten. The specimen was CD8+ T cells from PBMCs. This sequence was found in a human donor with multiple sclerosis.

CDR3 protein: CASSEWTGRDQPQHF. The CDR3 DNA sequence: TGTGCCAGCAGTGAATGGACAGGGCGAGACCAGCCCCAGCATTTT. This chain joins TRBV6-1 and TRBJ1-5; 8 nucleotides match TRBD1. The trim removed 2 bases at V and 7 bases at J, leaving 7 bases unmatched. Germline values: CDR1 MNHNS, CDR2 SASEGT. CDR3 size: 15 residues.